Listed here is a single TCR beta chain. No antigen is known for it. 5'RACE primed at constant segments yielded TCR alpha and TCR beta cDNA libraries bearing sample barcodes and UMIs. One entry per CDR3 protein, called by TCRdb with MiXCR from the 5' RACE reads. The data contain some 100,000 distinct CDR3 sequences, 11% of them singletons. This record belongs to a study of T-cell memory formation after mild COVID-19. Trimming took off 2 bases at V and 5 bases at J, with 9 bases between the two ends. CDR3 length: 13 amino acids. Germline loops: CDR1 MNHEY, CDR2 SVGAGI. Findings and caveats of the study: Clones contracting across day 15 to 85 had a balanced CD4/CD8 profile; later expanding clones leaned CD4+. Nothing showed for sure that second-wave clones peaking on day 37 were SARS-CoV-2 specific. Cross-reactive memory seemingly joined, as some responding clones were found in pre-infection memory.

The V and J genes are TRBV6-5 and TRBJ1-1; D is undetermined. Sequences were obtained from PBMCs or a T cell subset sorted from them (not recorded which). The sequence came from a man between 18 and 29 years old who had mild COVID-19 (a few samples of this study predate the infection). Cell type and time point are not known. Written as DNA, the CDR3 is TGTGCCAGCAGTTACGTTCCTGAGACTGAAGCTTTCTTT. Translated, it gives CASSYVPETEAFF.